This passage covers 26 T cell receptor beta chains from one sample sequenced in a study of long-term antiretroviral therapy in people with HIV. It was version v3.0 of the immunoSEQ assay that was run at survey level. The table came from immunoSEQ multiplex PCR; TCRdb's copy has only in-frame clones and leaves some out. The sample shows roughly 30,000 clones, more than 70% of them seen only once. The source material was unsorted PBMCs, sampled 4.7 to 5 years after starting antiretroviral therapy. The receptors were sampled from a man between 40 and 49 years old with HIV.

This clone was seen only once. V and J are TRBV15 and TRBJ2-2; D unresolved. The length of the CDR3 is 13 residues. Per germline, CDR1 LNHNV and CDR2 YYDKDF (reference sequence). V lost 4 bases and J lost 0, with 3 bases in between. The CDR3 bases are TGTGCCACCAGCACGCCGAACACCGGGGAGCTGTTTTTT. Amino acids: CATSTPNTGELFF.

This chain joins TRBV6-1 and TRBJ2-7, with D uncertain. The CDR3 has 14 amino acids. Germline V CDR1 and CDR2: MNHNS, SASEGT. Trimming cost V 3 bases and J 3 bases, with 12 bases left between them. CDR3 protein: CASSEYSRFYEQYF. The CDR3 nucleotides are TGTGCCAGCAGTGAGTACAGCCGGTTCTACGAGCAGTACTTC.

This clone was counted once. The chain is built from TRBV11-2 and TRBJ1-4; TRBD1 matches 8 bases. CDR1 is SGHAT and CDR2 is FQNNGV in the germline V gene. Unmatched junction bases numbered 10, after V lost 5 bases and J lost 8 bases. The CDR3 extends over 15 amino acids. Here the CDR3 DNA reads TGTGCCAGCAGCACCTGGACAGGGACCGGGGAAAAACTGTTTTTT. Protein sequence: CASSTWTGTGEKLFF.

The CDR3 DNA reads TGCGCCAGCAGCCAAGGTTACTTAGCCAACAATGAGCAGTTCTTC. Translation: CASSQGYLANNEQFF. The chain carries TRBV4-3 and TRBJ2-1; unclear D gene. Germline V gives CDR1 LGHNA, CDR2 YSLEER. V lost 1 base and J 5 bases, leaving 12 bases between the germline ends. This CDR3 comprises 15 residues.

The chain is built from TRBV28 and TRBJ1-4, with D uncertain. The V end lost 11 bases, the J end lost 0 bases, and 4 bases lay between the germline ends. The CDR3 covers 11 residues. Per the germline V gene, CDR1 is MDHEN and CDR2 is SYDVKM. This chain's CDR3 is CAHSTNEKLFF. The DNA for the CDR3 is TGTGCCCATTCAACTAATGAAAAACTGTTTTTT.

This clone turned up a few times. The chain employs TRBV4-2 and TRBJ2-2; possibly TRBD1 for D (6 bases). V shed 0 bases and J shed 7 bases, with 12 bases lying between them. Germline values: CDR1 LGHNA, CDR2 YNFKEQ. There are 15 residues in the CDR3. The CDR3 DNA reads TGTGCCAGCAGCCAAGAATACAGGGTAGTCGGGGAGCTGTTTTTT. Its translation is CASSQEYRVVGELFF.

The gene calls are TRBV29-1 and TRBJ1-3; D not resolved. Trimming stripped 0 bases from V and 0 bases from J, with 12 bases between. This CDR3 has 16 residues. Germline V CDR1 and CDR2: SQVTM, ANQGSEA. For the CDR3, the DNA is TGCAGCGTTGAAGATTGGGCCCCTGCCTCTGGAAACACCATATATTTT. Protein: CSVEDWAPASGNTIYF.

The CDR3 is CASSDRDRGNTEAFF. CDR3 nucleotide sequence: TGTGCCAGCAGCGACCGGGACAGGGGGAACACTGAAGCTTTCTTT. This sequence joins TRBV9 and TRBJ1-1; TRBD1 agrees at 10 bases. J gave up 1 base and V 3 bases, and 3 bases lay outside the gene matches. Germline loops: CDR1 SGDLS, CDR2 YYNGEE. This CDR3 spans 15 amino acids.

V gene TRBV5-1 combines with J gene TRBJ1-3; possible D gene TRBD1, 5 bases. The CDR3 is 17 amino acids. Germline assignment: CDR1 SGHRS and CDR2 YFSETQ. Trimming removed 4 bases from V and 0 bases from J, with 17 bases in between. CDR3: CASSRTAGGSSGNTIYF. The CDR3 DNA reads TGCGCCAGCAGCCGCACGGCGGGGGGGAGCTCTGGAAACACCATATATTTT.

V gene TRBV2 combines with J gene TRBJ2-1; 7 positions agree with TRBD2. Germline-derived CDR1 and CDR2 are SNHLY and FYNNEI. This CDR3 contains 14 residues. After removal of 3 bases from V and 3 bases from J, the junction contained 2 bases not matched to a gene. The CDR3 loop reads CASSETSYYNEQFF. CDR3 DNA: TGTGCCAGCAGTGAGACTAGCTACTACAATGAGCAGTTCTTC.

The chain carries TRBV5-4 and TRBJ1-2; D is ambiguous. The CDR3 contains 15 residues. Germline CDR1 SGHNT, CDR2 YYREEE (reference sequence). The V end was cut by 4 bases, the J end by 2 bases, with 15 bases between. DNA of the CDR3: TGTGCCAGCAGCCTGGTTGGTCGGACCAACTATGGCTACACCTTC. Translated, it gives CASSLVGRTNYGYTF.

The chain joins TRBV6-1 to TRBJ1-1; D gene unclear. The CDR3 covers 14 residues. From germline, CDR1 is MNHNS and CDR2 SASEGT. Trimming stripped 1 base from V and 6 bases from J, with 12 bases between. CDR3 amino acids: CASSEVAALPEAFF. The CDR3 DNA is TGTGCCAGCAGTGAAGTGGCTGCTCTCCCTGAAGCTTTCTTT.

The chain couples TRBV30 to TRBJ2-7; perhaps TRBD2 as D (5 bases). The germline V gene encodes CDR1 GTSNPN and CDR2 SVGIG (reference sequence). The germline V and J ends were trimmed by 4 bases and 7 bases, with 20 bases remaining between them. The CDR3 is 14 amino acids. The CDR3 here is CAWKGGGPPGEQYF. As DNA, the CDR3 is TGTGCCTGGAAGGGCGGAGGCCCCCCGGGTGAGCAGTACTTC.

This clone has more than one count but fewer than ten. The chain uses TRBV5-4 and TRBJ1-1, with D possibly matching TRBD1 (6 bases). In germline, CDR1 is SGHNT, CDR2 YYREEE (reference sequence). The CDR3 runs to 14 residues. V shed 5 bases and J shed 0 bases, with 11 bases lying between them. The CDR3: CASRGQPMNTEAFF. The CDR3 coding sequence is TGTGCCAGCAGGGGACAACCCATGAACACTGAAGCTTTCTTT.

The chain joins TRBV5-1 to TRBJ2-3, with TRBD1 as a possible D gene (6 bases). Germline CDR1 is SGHRS and CDR2 is YFSETQ. Trimming removed 4 bases at V and 0 bases at J, with 15 bases between. The CDR3 is 16 amino acids. This CDR3 is CASSQIGTTSTDTQYF. As DNA, the CDR3 is TGCGCCAGCAGCCAGATAGGGACAACTAGCACAGATACGCAGTATTTT.

V and J are TRBV11-2 and TRBJ1-6; D gene unclear. V gave up 4 bases and J gave up 10 bases, with 5 bases separating them. The germline gives CDR1 SGHAT, CDR2 FQNNGV. CDR3 size: 11 residues. The CDR3 DNA reads TGTGCCAGCAGCTACATCTCACCCCTCCACTTT. Amino acids: CASSYISPLHF.

The CDR3: CASSLLGSVIGNTIYF. In DNA, the CDR3 is TGCGCCAGCAGCTTGCTAGGGTCCGTGATAGGAAACACCATATATTTT. The chain couples TRBV5-1 to TRBJ1-3, with unresolved D. The germline V and J ends were trimmed by 1 base and 4 bases, with 15 bases remaining between them. Germline-derived CDR1 and CDR2 are SGHRS and YFSETQ. There are 16 residues in the CDR3.

This clone has a single count. The genes are TRBV7-9 and TRBJ2-5; TRBD1 is a possible D gene (6 bases). In germline, CDR1 is SEHNR, CDR2 FQNEAQ (reference sequence). V lost 1 base, J lost 0 bases, and 9 bases lay in between. CDR3 length: 15 amino acids. CDR3 DNA: TGTGCCAGCAGCTTAGAAACAGGGTACCAAGAGACCCAGTACTTC. The encoded protein is CASSLETGYQETQYF.

The V call is TRBV28, the J call TRBJ1-5, with D possibly TRBD1 on 5 matching bases. The CDR3 spans 14 residues. With 5 bases removed from V and 8 bases from J, the gap between germline ends came to 16 bases. The germline V gene has CDR1 MDHEN and CDR2 SYDVKM. CDR3 in DNA: TGTGCCAGCAGTGATCCGGGGGGAATGGAGCCCCAGCATTTT. As protein: CASSDPGGMEPQHF.

This clone showed up just a few times. V and J are TRBV27 and TRBJ2-7, with D perhaps being TRBD1 or TRBD2 (6 bases each). V was shortened by 5 bases and J by 7 bases, with 12 bases between the two germline ends. Germline V gives CDR1 MNHEY, CDR2 SMNVEV (reference sequence). CDR3 length: 12 residues. The CDR3 protein is CASSATGGEQYF. For the CDR3, the DNA is TGTGCCAGCAGTGCGACAGGAGGGGAGCAGTACTTC.

CDR3 sequence reads: CASSRFTDSYNEQFF. The CDR3 nucleotides are TGTGCCAGCAGCCGTTTTACGGACTCCTACAATGAGCAGTTCTTC. The chain carries TRBV7-6 and TRBJ2-1; D uncertain. The CDR3 runs 15 residues. The ends were cut back, 5 bases at V and 0 bases at J, with 11 bases in the middle. Germline V gene lookup returns CDR1 SGHVS and CDR2 FNYEAQ. Variable domain in full (rest from reference TRBV7-6 and TRBJ2-1): GAGVSQSPRYKVTKRGQDVALRCDPISGHVSLYWYRQALGQGPEFLTYFNYEAQQDKSGLPNDRFSAERPEGSISTLTIQRTEQRDSAMYRCASSRFTDSYNEQFFGPGTRLTVL.

The genes are TRBV15 and TRBJ2-1; D may be TRBD2 (6 bases). V lost 1 base and J 2 bases, leaving 9 bases between the germline ends. From germline, CDR1 is LNHNV and CDR2 YYDKDF (reference sequence). There are 15 residues in the CDR3. The CDR3 here is CATSRVAGPYNEQFF. In DNA, the CDR3 is TGTGCCACCAGCAGAGTTGCGGGACCCTACAATGAGCAGTTCTTC.

The rearrangement links TRBV11-1 to TRBJ1-1; 10 bases agree with TRBD1. Unmatched junction bases numbered 6, after V lost 1 base and J lost 4 bases. This CDR3 has 16 amino acids. Germline lookup yields CDR1 SGHAT and CDR2 FQDESV (reference sequence). The chain's CDR3 is CASSLGARDRGTEAFF. Here the CDR3 DNA reads TGTGCCAGCAGCTTAGGAGCACGGGACAGGGGCACTGAAGCTTTCTTT.

The rearrangement joins TRBV4-2 to TRBJ2-1, with a weak D call TRBD2 (6 bases). Per the germline V gene, CDR1 is LGHNA and CDR2 is YNFKEQ. There are 16 residues in the CDR3. Trimming shortened V by 2 bases and J by 5 bases, and 16 bases separated the two germline ends. The CDR3 here is CASSQIGLAPNNEQFF. CDR3 nucleotide sequence: TGTGCCAGCAGCCAAATCGGCCTAGCGCCTAACAATGAGCAGTTCTTC.

This rearrangement joins TRBV5-6 to TRBJ1-1; no reliable D call. Deletions cut 4 bases from V and 0 bases from J, with 13 bases between. Germline lookup yields CDR1 SGHDT and CDR2 YYEEEE. The CDR3 runs 15 residues. The CDR3 DNA follows: TGTGCCAGCAGCGCCGGACGCCCCATGAACACTGAAGCTTTCTTT. Translation gives CASSAGRPMNTEAFF.

The chain couples TRBV11-2 to TRBJ1-2; D not resolved. The CDR3 is 12 residues long. Trimming left V 3 bases short and J 8 bases short, with 10 bases between. Germline V gene lookup returns CDR1 SGHAT and CDR2 FQNNGV. In DNA form, the CDR3 reads TGTGCCAGCAGCTTTCCCAACCAAGGCTACACCTTC. Residues: CASSFPNQGYTF.